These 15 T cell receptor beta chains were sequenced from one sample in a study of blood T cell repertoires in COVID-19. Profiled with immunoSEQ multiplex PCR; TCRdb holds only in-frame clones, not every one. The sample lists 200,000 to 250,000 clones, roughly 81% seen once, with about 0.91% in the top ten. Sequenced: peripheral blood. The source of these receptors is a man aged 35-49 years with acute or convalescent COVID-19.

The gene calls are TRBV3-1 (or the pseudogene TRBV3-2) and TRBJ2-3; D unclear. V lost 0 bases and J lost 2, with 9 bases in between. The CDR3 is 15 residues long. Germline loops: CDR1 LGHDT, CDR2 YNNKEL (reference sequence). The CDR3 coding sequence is TGTGCCAGCAGCCAAGAGGGCAGGCCCACAGATACGCAGTATTTT. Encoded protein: CASSQEGRPTDTQYF.

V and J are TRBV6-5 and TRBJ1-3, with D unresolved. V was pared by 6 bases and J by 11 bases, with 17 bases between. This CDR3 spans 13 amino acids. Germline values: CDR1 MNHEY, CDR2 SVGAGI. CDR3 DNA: TGTGCCAGCAGACGAACACCAAAAAGCGCCATATATTTT. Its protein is CASRRTPKSAIYF.

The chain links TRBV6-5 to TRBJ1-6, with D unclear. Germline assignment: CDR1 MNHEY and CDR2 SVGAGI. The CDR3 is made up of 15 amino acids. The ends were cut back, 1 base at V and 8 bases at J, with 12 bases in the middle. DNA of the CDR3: TGTGCCAGCAGTTACTACCGCGGATATGATTCACCCCTCCACTTT. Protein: CASSYYRGYDSPLHF.

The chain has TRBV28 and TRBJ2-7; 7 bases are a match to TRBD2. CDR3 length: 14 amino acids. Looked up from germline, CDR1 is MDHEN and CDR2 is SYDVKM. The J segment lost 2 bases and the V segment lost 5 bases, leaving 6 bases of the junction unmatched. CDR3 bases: TGTGCCAGCAGTACGGGGGGTTCCGCCTACGAGCAGTACTTC. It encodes CASSTGGSAYEQYF.

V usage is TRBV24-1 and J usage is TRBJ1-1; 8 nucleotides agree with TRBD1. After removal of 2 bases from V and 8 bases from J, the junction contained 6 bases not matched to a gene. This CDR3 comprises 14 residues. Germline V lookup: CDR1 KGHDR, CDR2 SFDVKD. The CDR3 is CATSDSQGVQEAFF. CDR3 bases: TGTGCCACCAGTGATTCACAGGGGGTTCAGGAAGCTTTCTTT.

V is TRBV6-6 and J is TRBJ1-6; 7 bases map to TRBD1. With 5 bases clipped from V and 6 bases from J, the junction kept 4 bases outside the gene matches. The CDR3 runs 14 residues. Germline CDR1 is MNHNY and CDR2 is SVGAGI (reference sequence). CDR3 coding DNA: TGTGCCAGCAGTCCCAGGGGGTCTAATTCACCCCTCCACTTT. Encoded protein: CASSPRGSNSPLHF.

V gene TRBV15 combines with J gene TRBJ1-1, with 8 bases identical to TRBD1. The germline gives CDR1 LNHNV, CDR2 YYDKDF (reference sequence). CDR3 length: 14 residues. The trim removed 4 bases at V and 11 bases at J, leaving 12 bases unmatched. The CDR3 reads CATSKGQGAVGAFF. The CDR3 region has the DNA TGTGCCACCAGCAAAGGCCAGGGGGCAGTAGGGGCTTTCTTT. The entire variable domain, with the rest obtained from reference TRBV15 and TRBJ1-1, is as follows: DAMVIQNPRYQVTQFGKPVTLSCSQTLNHNVMYWYQQKSSQAPKLLFHYYDKDFNNEADTPDNFQSRRPNTSFCFLDIRSPGLGDTAMYLCATSKGQGAVGAFFGQGTRLTVV.

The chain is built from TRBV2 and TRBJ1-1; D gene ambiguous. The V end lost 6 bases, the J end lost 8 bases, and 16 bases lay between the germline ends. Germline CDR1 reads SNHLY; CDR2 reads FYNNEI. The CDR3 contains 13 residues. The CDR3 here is CASRSGIAEEAFF. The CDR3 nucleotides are TGTGCCAGCAGGTCGGGGATTGCGGAAGAAGCTTTCTTT.

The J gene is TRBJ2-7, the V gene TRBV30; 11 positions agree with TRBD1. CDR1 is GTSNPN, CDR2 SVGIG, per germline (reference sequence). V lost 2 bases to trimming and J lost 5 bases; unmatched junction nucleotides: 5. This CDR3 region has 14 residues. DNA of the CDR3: TGTGCCTGGAGTACCGGGACAGGGGGTAACGAGCAGTACTTC. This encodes CAWSTGTGGNEQYF.

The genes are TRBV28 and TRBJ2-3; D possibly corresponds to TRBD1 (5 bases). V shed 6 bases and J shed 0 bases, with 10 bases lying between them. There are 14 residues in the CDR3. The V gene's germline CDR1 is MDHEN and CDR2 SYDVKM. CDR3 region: CASSRQSSTDTQYF. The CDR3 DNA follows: TGTGCCAGCAGCCGACAGAGTAGCACAGATACGCAGTATTTT.

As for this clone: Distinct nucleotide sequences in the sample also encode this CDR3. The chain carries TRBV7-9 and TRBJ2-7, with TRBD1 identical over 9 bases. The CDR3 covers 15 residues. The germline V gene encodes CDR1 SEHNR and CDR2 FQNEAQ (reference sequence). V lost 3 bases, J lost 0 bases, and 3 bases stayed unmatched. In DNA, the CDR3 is TGTGCCAGCAGCTTGGGACAGGGACGCTCCTACGAGCAGTACTTC. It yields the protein CASSLGQGRSYEQYF. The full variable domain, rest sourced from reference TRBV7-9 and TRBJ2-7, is DTGVSQNPRHKITKRGQNVTFRCDPISEHNRLYWYRQTLGQGPEFLTYFQNEAQLEKSRLLSDRFSAERPKGSFSTLEIQRTEQGDSAMYLCASSLGQGRSYEQYFGPGTRLTVT.

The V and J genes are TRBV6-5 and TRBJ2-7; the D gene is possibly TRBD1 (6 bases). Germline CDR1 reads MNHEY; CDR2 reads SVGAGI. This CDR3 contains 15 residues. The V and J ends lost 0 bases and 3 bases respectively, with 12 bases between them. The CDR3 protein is CASSYSNGGVYEQYF. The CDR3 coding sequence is TGTGCCAGCAGTTACTCTAATGGGGGCGTCTACGAGCAGTACTTC.

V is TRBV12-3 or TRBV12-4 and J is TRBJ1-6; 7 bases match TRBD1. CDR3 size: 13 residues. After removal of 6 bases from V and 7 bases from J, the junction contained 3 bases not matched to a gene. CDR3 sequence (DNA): TGTGCCAGCAGGGGACAGACGAATTCACCCCTCCACTTT. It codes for CASRGQTNSPLHF.

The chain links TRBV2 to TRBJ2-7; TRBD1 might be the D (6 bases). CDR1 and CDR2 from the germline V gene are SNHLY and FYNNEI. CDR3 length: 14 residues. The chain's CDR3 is CAAAGENLKYEQYF. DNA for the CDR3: TGTGCGGCGGCAGGGGAAAATCTCAAGTACGAGCAGTACTTC.

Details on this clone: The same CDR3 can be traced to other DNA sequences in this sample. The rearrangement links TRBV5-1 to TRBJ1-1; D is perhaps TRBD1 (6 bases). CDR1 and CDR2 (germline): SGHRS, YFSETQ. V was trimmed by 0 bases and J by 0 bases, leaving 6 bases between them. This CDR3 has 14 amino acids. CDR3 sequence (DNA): TGCGCCAGCAGCTTGGGGACAGTGAACACTGAAGCTTTCTTT. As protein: CASSLGTVNTEAFF. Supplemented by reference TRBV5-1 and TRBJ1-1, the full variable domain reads KAGVTQTPRYLIKTRGQQVTLSCSPISGHRSVSWYQQTPGQGLQFLFEYFSETQRNKGNFPGRFSGRQFSNSRSEMNVSTLELGDSALYLCASSLGTVNTEAFFGQGTRLTVV.